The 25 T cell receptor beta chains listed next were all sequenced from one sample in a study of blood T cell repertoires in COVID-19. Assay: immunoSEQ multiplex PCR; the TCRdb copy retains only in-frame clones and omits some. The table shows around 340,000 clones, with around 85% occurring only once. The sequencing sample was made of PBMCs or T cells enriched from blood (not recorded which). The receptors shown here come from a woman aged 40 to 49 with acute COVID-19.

DNA of the CDR3: TGTGCCAGCAGCTTGGCAGGGGCCAAGGGGTGGGATACGCAGTATTTT. Translating gives CASSLAGAKGWDTQYF. This sequence joins TRBV5-4 and TRBJ2-3; perhaps TRBD1 as D (6 bases). Germline V lookup: CDR1 SGHNT, CDR2 YYREEE (reference sequence). The germline V and J ends were trimmed by 0 bases and 6 bases, with 17 bases remaining between them. The CDR3 contains 16 residues. Full variable domain (missing parts from reference TRBV5-4 and TRBJ2-3): ETGVTQSPTHLIKTRGQQVTLRCSSQSGHNTVSWYQQALGQGPQFIFQYYREEENGRGNFPPRFSGLQFPNYSSELNVNALELDDSALYLCASSLAGAKGWDTQYFGPGTRLTVL.

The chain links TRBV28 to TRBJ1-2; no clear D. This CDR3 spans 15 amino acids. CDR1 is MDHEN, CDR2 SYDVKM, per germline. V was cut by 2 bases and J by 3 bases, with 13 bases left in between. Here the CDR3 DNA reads TGTGCCAGCAGTTTAAGCTGGGGAGGTGACTATGGCTACACCTTC. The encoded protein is CASSLSWGGDYGYTF.

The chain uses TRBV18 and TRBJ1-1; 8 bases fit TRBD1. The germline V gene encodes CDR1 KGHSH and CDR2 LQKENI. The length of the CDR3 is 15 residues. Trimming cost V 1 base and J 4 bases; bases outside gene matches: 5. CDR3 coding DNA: TGTGCCAGCTCACCACTCTCAGGGGGCTTCACTGAAGCTTTCTTT. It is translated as CASSPLSGGFTEAFF.

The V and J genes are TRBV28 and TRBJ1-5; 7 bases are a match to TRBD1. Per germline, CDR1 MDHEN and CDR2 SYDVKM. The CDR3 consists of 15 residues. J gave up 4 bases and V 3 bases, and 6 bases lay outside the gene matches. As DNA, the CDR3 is TGTGCCAGCAGTTTGGGGACAGACATTAATCAGCCCCAGCATTTT. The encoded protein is CASSLGTDINQPQHF.

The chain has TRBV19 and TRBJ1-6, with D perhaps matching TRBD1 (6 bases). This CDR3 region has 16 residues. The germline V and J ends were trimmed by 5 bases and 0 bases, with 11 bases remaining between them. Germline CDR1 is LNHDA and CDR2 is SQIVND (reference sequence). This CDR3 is CASSPGASSYNSPLHF. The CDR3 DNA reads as TGTGCCAGTAGTCCAGGGGCGAGCTCCTATAATTCACCCCTCCACTTT. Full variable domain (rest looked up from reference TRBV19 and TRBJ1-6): DGGITQSPKYLFRKEGQNVTLSCEQNLNHDAMYWYRQDPGQGLRLIYYSQIVNDFQKGDIAEGYSVSREKKESFPLTVTSAQKNPTAFYLCASSPGASSYNSPLHFGNGTRLTVT.

The CDR3 DNA is TGTGCCAGTAGTTTCCGACAGGAGTCTAGCAATCAGCCCCAGCATTTT. This translates into CASSFRQESSNQPQHF. This sequence joins TRBV19 and TRBJ1-5; tentative D call: TRBD1 (6 bases). V lost 5 bases and J 0 bases, leaving 14 bases between the germline ends. The germline V gene encodes CDR1 LNHDA and CDR2 SQIVND (reference sequence). The CDR3 consists of 16 residues.

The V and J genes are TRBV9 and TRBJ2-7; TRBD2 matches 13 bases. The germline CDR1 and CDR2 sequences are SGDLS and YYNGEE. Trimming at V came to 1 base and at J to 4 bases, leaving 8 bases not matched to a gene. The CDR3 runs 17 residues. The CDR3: CASSVSGALAGGYEQYF. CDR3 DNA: TGTGCCAGCAGCGTATCCGGGGCACTAGCGGGAGGGTACGAGCAGTACTTC. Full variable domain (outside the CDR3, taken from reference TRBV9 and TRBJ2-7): DSGVTQTPKHLITATGQRVTLRCSPRSGDLSVYWYQQSLDQGLQFLIQYYNGEERAKGNILERFSAQQFPDLHSELNLSSLELGDSALYFCASSVSGALAGGYEQYFGPGTRLTVT.

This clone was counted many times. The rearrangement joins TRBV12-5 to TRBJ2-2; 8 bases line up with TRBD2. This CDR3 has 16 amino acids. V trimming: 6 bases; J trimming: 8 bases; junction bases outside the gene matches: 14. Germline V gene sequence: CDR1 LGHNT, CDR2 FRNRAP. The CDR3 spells CASGPSPGLVVGELFF. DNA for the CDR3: TGTGCTAGTGGCCCCTCTCCGGGACTAGTGGTGGGGGAGCTGTTTTTT.

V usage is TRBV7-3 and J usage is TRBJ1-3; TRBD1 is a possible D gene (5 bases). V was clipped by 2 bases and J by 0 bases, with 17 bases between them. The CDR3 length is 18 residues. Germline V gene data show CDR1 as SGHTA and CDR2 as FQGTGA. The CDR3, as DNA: TGTGCCAGCAGCTTATTCGGTCCGGGGCGGGACTCTGGAAACACCATATATTTT. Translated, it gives CASSLFGPGRDSGNTIYF.

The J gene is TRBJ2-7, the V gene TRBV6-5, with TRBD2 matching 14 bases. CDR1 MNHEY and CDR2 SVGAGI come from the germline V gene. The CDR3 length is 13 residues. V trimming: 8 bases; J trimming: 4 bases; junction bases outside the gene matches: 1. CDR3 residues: CASRTSGGYEQYF. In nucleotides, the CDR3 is TGTGCCAGCCGGACTAGCGGGGGGTACGAGCAGTACTTC.

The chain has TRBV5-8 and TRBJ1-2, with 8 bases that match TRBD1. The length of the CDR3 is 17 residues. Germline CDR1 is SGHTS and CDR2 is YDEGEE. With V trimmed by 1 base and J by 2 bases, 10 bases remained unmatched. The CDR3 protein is CASSLSGTGRLNYGYTF. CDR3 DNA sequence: TGTGCCAGCAGCTTGAGCGGGACAGGTCGATTAAACTATGGCTACACCTTC.

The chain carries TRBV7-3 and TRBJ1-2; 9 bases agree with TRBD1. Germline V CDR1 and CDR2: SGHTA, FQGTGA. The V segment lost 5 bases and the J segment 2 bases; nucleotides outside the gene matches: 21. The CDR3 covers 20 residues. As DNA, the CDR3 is TGTGCCAGCAGCCCCCACGGGACAGGGACCCTCGATACGCCGAACTATGGCTACACCTTC. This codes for CASSPHGTGTLDTPNYGYTF.

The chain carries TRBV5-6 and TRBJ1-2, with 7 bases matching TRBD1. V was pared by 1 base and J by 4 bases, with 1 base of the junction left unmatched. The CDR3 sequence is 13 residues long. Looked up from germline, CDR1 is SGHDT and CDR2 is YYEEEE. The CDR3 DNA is TGTGCCAGCAGCTTGAGGGACAGCTATGGCTACACCTTC. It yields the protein CASSLRDSYGYTF.

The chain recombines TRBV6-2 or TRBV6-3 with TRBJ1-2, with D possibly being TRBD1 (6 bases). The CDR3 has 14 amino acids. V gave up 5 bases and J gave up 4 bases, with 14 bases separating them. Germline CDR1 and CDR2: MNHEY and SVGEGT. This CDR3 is CASSRTDRLYGYTF. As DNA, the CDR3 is TGTGCCAGCAGTCGAACCGACAGGCTCTATGGCTACACCTTC.

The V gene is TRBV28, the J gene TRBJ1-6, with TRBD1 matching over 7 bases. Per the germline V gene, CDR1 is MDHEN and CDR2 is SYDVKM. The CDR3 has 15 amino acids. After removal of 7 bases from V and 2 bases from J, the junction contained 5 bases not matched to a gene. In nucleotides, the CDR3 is TGTGCCAGCATCTTGGACAGGACCTATAATTCACCCCTCCACTTT. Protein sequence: CASILDRTYNSPLHF.

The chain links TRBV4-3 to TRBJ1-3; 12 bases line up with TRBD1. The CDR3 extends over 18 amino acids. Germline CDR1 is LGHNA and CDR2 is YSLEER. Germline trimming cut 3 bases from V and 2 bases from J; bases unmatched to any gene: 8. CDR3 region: CASSQGQGAVEAGNTIYF. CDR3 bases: TGCGCCAGCAGCCAGGGACAGGGGGCAGTCGAGGCTGGAAACACCATATATTTT.

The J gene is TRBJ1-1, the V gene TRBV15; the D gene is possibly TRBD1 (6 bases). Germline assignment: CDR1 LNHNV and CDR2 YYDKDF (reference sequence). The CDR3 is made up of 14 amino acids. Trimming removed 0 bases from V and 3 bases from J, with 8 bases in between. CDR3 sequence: CATSRDRQDTEAFF. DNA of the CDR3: TGTGCCACCAGCAGAGATAGACAGGACACTGAAGCTTTCTTT.

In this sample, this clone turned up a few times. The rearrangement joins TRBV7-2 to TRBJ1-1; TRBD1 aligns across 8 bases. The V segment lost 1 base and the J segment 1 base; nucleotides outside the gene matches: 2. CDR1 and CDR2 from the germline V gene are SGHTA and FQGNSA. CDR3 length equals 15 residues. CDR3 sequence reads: CASSLVTGGNTEAFF. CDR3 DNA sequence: TGTGCCAGCAGCTTAGTAACAGGGGGGAACACTGAAGCTTTCTTT.

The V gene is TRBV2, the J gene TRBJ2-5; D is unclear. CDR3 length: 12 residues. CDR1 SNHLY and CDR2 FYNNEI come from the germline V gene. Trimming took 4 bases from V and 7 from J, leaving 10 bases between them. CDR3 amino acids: CASSGRFATQYF. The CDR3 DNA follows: TGTGCCAGCAGTGGTAGATTTGCGACCCAGTACTTC.

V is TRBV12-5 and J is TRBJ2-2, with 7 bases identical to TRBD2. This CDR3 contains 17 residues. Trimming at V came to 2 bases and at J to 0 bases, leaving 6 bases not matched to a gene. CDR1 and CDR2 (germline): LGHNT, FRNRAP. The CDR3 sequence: CASGLPPGTTNTGELFF. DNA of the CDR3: TGTGCTAGTGGTTTGCCACCCGGGACTACGAACACCGGGGAGCTGTTTTTT.

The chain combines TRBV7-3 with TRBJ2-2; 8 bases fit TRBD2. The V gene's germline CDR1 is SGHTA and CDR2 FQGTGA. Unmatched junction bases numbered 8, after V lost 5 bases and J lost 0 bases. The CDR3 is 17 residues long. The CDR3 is CASSPIPGLANTGELFF. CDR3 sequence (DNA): TGTGCCAGCAGCCCAATTCCGGGACTAGCGAACACCGGGGAGCTGTTTTTT.

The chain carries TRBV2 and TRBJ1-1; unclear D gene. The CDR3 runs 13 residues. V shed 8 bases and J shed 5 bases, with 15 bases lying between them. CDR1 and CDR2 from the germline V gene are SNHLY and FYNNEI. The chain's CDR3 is CASCYRRETEAFF. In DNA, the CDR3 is TGTGCCAGCTGTTACCGTCGGGAGACTGAAGCTTTCTTT. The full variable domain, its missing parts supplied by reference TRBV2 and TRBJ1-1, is EPEVTQTPSHQVTQMGQEVILRCVPISNHLYFYWYRQILGQKVEFLVSFYNNEISEKSEIFDDQFSVERPDGSNFTLKIRSTKLEDSAMYFCASCYRRETEAFFGQGTRLTVV.

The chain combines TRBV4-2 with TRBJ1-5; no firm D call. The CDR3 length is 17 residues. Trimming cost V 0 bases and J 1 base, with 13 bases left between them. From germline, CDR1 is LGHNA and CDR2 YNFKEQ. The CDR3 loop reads CASSQEVPGISNQPQHF. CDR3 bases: TGTGCCAGCAGCCAAGAGGTTCCGGGGATCAGCAATCAGCCCCAGCATTTT.

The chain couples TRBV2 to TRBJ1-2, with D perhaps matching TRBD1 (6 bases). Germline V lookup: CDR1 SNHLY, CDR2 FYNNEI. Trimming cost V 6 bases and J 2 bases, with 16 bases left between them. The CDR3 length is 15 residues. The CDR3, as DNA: TGTGCCAGCAGAACCGAACAGGGCGGAAACTATGGCTACACCTTC. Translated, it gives CASRTEQGGNYGYTF.

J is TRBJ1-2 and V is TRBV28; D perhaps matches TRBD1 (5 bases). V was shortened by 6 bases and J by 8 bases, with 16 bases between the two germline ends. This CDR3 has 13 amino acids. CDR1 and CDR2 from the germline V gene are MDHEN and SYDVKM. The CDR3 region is CASRNDRVGGYTF. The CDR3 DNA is TGTGCCAGCAGGAACGACAGAGTCGGCGGCTACACCTTC.